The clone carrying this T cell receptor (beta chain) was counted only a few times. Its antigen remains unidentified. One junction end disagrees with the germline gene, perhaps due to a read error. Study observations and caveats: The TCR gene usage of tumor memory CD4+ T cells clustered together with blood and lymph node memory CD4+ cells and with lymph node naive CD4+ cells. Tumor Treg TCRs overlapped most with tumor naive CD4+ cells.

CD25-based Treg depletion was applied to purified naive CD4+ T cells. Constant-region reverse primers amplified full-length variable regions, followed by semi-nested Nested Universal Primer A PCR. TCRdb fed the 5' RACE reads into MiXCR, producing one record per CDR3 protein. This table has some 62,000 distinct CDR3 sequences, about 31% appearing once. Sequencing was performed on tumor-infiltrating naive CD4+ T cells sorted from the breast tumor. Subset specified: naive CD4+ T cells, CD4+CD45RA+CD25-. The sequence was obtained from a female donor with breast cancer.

The CDR3 DNA is TGTGCCAGCAGTTACTCGTCTAGCGGGGGGGCGGGAGAGGCCCAGTACTTC. As protein: CASSYSSSGGAGEAQYF. The chain recombines TRBV6-5 with TRBJ2-5; 12 positions match TRBD2. The V gene's germline CDR1 is MNHEY and CDR2 SVGAGI. The CDR3 runs 17 residues.